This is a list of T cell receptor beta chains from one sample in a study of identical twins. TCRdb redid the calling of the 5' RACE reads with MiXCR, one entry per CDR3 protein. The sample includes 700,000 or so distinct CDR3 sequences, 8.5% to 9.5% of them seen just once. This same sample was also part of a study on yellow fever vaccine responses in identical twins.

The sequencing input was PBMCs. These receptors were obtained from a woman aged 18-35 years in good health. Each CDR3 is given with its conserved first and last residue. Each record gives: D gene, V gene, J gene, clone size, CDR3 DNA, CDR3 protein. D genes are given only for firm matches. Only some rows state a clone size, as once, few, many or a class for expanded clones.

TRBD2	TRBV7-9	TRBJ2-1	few	TGTGCCAGCAGGCCCCCCGGCGCGGGGGGAAAAAATGAGCAGTTCTTC	CASRPPGAGGKNEQFF
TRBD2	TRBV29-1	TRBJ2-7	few	TGCAGCGTTGGTTTACTAGCGAGCTCCTACGAGCAGTACTTC	CSVGLLASSYEQYF
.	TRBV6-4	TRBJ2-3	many	TGTGCCAGCAGTGATCATCCGACTAATGCAGATACGCAGTATTTT	CASSDHPTNADTQYF
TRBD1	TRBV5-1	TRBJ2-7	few	TGCGCCAGCAGCTCCTCACAGGGGGGCGAGCAGTACTTC	CASSSSQGGEQYF
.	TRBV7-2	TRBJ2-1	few	TGTGCCAGCAGCTTAGTATCCACCGCGAATGAGCAGTTCTTC	CASSLVSTANEQFF
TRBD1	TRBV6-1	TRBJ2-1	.	TGTGCCAGCAGACCCGACAGGGCTGGCAATGAGCAGTTCTTC	CASRPDRAGNEQFF
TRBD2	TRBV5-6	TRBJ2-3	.	TGTGCCAGCAGCTTGAGAGGTAGTCTAGCGGGATTAACAGATACGCAGTATTTT	CASSLRGSLAGLTDTQYF
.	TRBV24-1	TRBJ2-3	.	TGTGCCACCAGTGATCACGGACTTCAAGATACGCAGTATTTT	CATSDHGLQDTQYF
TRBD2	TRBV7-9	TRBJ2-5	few	TGTGCCAGCAGCTTAAGGGGAGCGGGGAACCAAGAGACCCAGTACTTC	CASSLRGAGNQETQYF
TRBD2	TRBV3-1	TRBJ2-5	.	TGTGCCAGCAGCCAAGAGGCTAGCGGGGGCTTGTACCAAGAGACCCAGTACTTC	CASSQEASGGLYQETQYF
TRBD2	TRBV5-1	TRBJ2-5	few	TGCGCCAGCAGCTTTAGCGGGGGGGGACAAGAGACCCAGTACTTC	CASSFSGGGQETQYF
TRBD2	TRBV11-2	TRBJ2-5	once	TGTGCCAGCAGCCCCATAGGGGCGGGGGTGGAGACCCAGTACTTC	CASSPIGAGVETQYF
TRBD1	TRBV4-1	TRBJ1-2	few	TGCGCCAGCAGCCAAGGTGGCAGGGGGCTCGGTGGCTACACCTTC	CASSQGGRGLGGYTF
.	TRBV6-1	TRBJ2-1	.	TGTGCCAGCGGGCAGGGAGGCTCCTACAATGAGCAGTTCTTC	CASGQGGSYNEQFF
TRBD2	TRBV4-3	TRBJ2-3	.	TGCGCCAGCAGCCAAGACGGGACTAGCGGGGATACGCAGTATTTT	CASSQDGTSGDTQYF
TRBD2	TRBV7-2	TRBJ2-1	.	TGTGCCAGCAGCTCCGGGGAGGGCCTTTACAATGAGCAGTTCTTC	CASSSGEGLYNEQFF
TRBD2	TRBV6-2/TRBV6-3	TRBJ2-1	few	TGTGCCAGCACGGGACTAGCGGGACGCTCCTACAATGAGCAGTTCTTC	CASTGLAGRSYNEQFF
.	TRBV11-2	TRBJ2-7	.	TGTGCCAGCAGCTACCTGGCGTTGACTCGGGGGACTTCCTACGAGCAGTACTTC	CASSYLALTRGTSYEQYF
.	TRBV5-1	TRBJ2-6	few	TGCGCCAGCAGCTCACAGGGAGTCGGGGCATCTGGGGCCAACGTCCTGACTTTC	CASSSQGVGASGANVLTF
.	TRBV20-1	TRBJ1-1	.	TGCAGTGCTAGAACCAGGGTGTGGAGGGAGAACACTGAAGCTTTCTTT	CSARTRVWRENTEAFF
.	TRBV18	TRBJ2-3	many	TGTGCCAGCTCACTGGCAGGAACAGGGGATACGCAGTATTTT	CASSLAGTGDTQYF
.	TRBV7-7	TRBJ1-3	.	TGTGCTAGCAGCCGAGGGCCCTACTCTGGAAACACCATATATTTT	CASSRGPYSGNTIYF
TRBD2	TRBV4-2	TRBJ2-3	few	TGTGCCAGCAGCAATCAACAGCAGCGGGGGGTCACAGATACGCAGTATTTT	CASSNQQQRGVTDTQYF
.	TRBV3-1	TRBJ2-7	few	TGTGCCAGCAGCCAATTCCGCTACGAGCAGTACTTC	CASSQFRYEQYF
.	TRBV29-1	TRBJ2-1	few	TGCAGCACTTCGGGATCCTACAATGAGCAGTTCTTC	CSTSGSYNEQFF
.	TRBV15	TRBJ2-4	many	TGTGCCACCAGCAGACGAACAGAGAAACAGCCCACCTTGGACATTCAGTACTTC	CATSRRTEKQPTLDIQYF
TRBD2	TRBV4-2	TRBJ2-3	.	TGTGCCAGCAGCCCTATCAGCGGGAGAGACACAGATACGCAGTATTTT	CASSPISGRDTDTQYF
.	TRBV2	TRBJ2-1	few	TGTGCCAGCATCGCGGCGGGAGAGGGGGATAATGAGCAGTTCTTC	CASIAAGEGDNEQFF
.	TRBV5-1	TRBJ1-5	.	TGCGCCAGCAGCTTGGTAATAGATAGCAATCAGCCCCAGCATTTT	CASSLVIDSNQPQHF
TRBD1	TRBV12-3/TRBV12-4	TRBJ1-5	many	TGTGCCAGCAGCCTCGGACAGGGTGACAATCAGCCCCAGCATTTT	CASSLGQGDNQPQHF
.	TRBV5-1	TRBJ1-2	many	TGCGCCAGCAGCTTGGATGGGGTGGGAGGCTACACCTTC	CASSLDGVGGYTF
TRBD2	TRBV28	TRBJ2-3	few	TGTGCCAGCAGCGGGACTAGCGGGAGCGGAGGAGATACGCAGTATTTT	CASSGTSGSGGDTQYF
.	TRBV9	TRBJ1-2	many	TGTGCCAGCAGCGTCCGGCAGGGCAAGGGTGGCTACACCTTC	CASSVRQGKGGYTF
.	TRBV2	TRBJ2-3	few	TGTGCCAGCAGTGATATACAGGAAACAGATACGCAGTATTTT	CASSDIQETDTQYF
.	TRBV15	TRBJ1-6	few	TGTGCCACCAGCAGAGACAGAAATCCTAATTCACCCCTCCACTTT	CATSRDRNPNSPLHF
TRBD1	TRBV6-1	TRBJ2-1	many	TGTGCCAGCAGTCTCAGGGGGCCCTACAATGAGCAGTTCTTC	CASSLRGPYNEQFF
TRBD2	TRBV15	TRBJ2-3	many	TGTGCCACCAGCGGGATTAGCGGGGGCACAGATACGCAGTATTTT	CATSGISGGTDTQYF
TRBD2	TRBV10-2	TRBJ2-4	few	TGCGCCAGCAGGCCCCCGGGGGAAGGGGACTACGGCATTCAGTACTTC	CASRPPGEGDYGIQYF
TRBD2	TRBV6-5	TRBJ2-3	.	TGTGCCAGCAGTTTATCCGGGACTAGCGGCACAGATACGCAGTATTTT	CASSLSGTSGTDTQYF